What follows are 7 T cell receptor beta chains derived from one specimen sequenced in a study of T cells in Graves' hyperthyroidism and ophthalmopathy. Authors of the study amplified TCR beta CDR3 regions from RNA transcripts. The study used the HTBI primer set for a first-round RT-PCR of the TCR CDR3. MiXCR was run by TCRdb on the multiplex PCR reads, yielding one entry per CDR3 protein. The sample lists some 770,000 distinct CDR3 sequences; 15% to 20% were seen once. Sequenced: blood. Receptors originate from a young man with Graves' hyperthyroidism.

The chain has TRBV11-1 and TRBJ2-5; D gene unclear. The CDR3 loop spans 13 amino acids. CDR1 and CDR2 from the germline V gene are SGHAT and FQDESV (reference sequence). Between the trimmed V and J ends, which lost 3 bases and 5 bases, there was a span of 10 bases. For the CDR3, the DNA is TGTGCCAGCAGCTTTGGGAACGTGGAGACCCAGTACTTC. This encodes CASSFGNVETQYF.

This clonotype was detected a few times. The chain combines TRBV4-3 with TRBJ1-1; no firm D call. Germline values: CDR1 LGHNA, CDR2 YSLEER. The CDR3 extends over 14 amino acids. The ends were cut back, 0 bases at V and 2 bases at J, with 7 bases in the middle. Here the CDR3 DNA reads TGCGCCAGCAGCCAAGATCGGAGTAACACTGAAGCTTTCTTT. Translation: CASSQDRSNTEAFF.

This chain uses TRBV20-1 with TRBJ2-1; 14 positions agree with TRBD2. Germline CDR1 is DFQATT and CDR2 is SNEGSKA (reference sequence). CDR3 size: 16 residues. The V and J ends lost 3 bases and 0 bases, in that order; junction bases with no gene match: 1. CDR3 coding DNA: TGCAGTGCTAGGACTAGCGGGAGGGCCTCCTACAATGAGCAGTTCTTC. Its translation: CSARTSGRASYNEQFF.

This clonotype occurred many times. The CDR3 bases are TGCAGTGCTAGTTCCTCGGGACTCGAGTACAATGAGCAGTTCTTC. Amino acid sequence: CSASSSGLEYNEQFF. V usage is TRBV20-1 and J usage is TRBJ2-1, with a possible D match to TRBD2 (6 bases). The CDR3 length is 15 residues. Between the trimmed V and J ends, which lost 3 bases and 4 bases, there was a span of 16 bases. CDR1 is DFQATT, CDR2 SNEGSKA, per germline (reference sequence).

The genes are TRBV2 and TRBJ2-1; TRBD2 agrees at 12 bases. The V segment lost 7 bases and the J segment 0 bases; nucleotides outside the gene matches: 7. Germline-derived CDR1 and CDR2 are SNHLY and FYNNEI. CDR3 length: 17 amino acids. CDR3 nucleotide sequence: TGTGCCAGCACTCCGGGACTAGCGGGCTTCTCCTACAATGAGCAGTTCTTC. It yields the protein CASTPGLAGFSYNEQFF.

This clonotype has at least ten counts. The chain is built from TRBV7-2 and TRBJ2-2; D is undetermined. Germline V gene data show CDR1 as SGHTA and CDR2 as FQGNSA. Trimming stripped 8 bases from V and 5 bases from J, with 12 bases between. This CDR3 has 13 amino acids. The CDR3 loop is CASARSGTGELFF. The CDR3, as DNA: TGTGCCAGCGCCCGGTCCGGGACCGGGGAGCTGTTTTTT.

This rearrangement joins TRBV20-1 to TRBJ2-1; D ambiguous. The CDR3 length is 12 residues. Trimming pared 0 bases from V and 14 bases from J, leaving 14 bases between. Germline CDR1 DFQATT, CDR2 SNEGSKA (reference sequence). This CDR3 is CSARDLLSQEFF. The CDR3 DNA reads TGCAGTGCTAGAGATTTACTATCCCAAGAGTTCTTC.